This record concerns one TCR beta chain sequence. Its antigen is as yet unknown. The PCR ran on 60 Vbeta and 13 Jbeta primers. Measured with immunoSEQ multiplex PCR; TCRdb has only the in-frame clones, and not every one. The data contain about 200,000 clones, around 80% of them singletons. The CDR3 spans 13 residues. Trimming shortened V by 3 bases and J by 2 bases, and 9 bases separated the two germline ends. Germline V CDR1 and CDR2: SGHNT, YYREEE (reference sequence). This entry is derived from a study of cytomegalovirus exposure and HLA in healthy donors. Study observations and caveats: Analysis was carried out at a later point, and it linked a missense DCLRE1C variant to TCR beta V- and J-gene trimming. Earlier results showed most TCR beta V segments being productive about 87% or about 30% of the time. The investigators catalogued some 150 TCR beta chains as cytomegalovirus-associated.

This sequence originates from a man in his late teens or twenties in good health and CMV-seronegative. This chain connects TRBV5-4 to TRBJ2-7; possibly TRBD1 for D (5 bases). Sequenced input: PBMCs. The CDR3, as DNA: TGTGCCAGCAGCTACGACAGAACCTACGAGCAGTACTTC. It yields the protein CASSYDRTYEQYF.